The clone carrying this T cell receptor beta chain was seen repeatedly, ten times or more. This record belongs to a study of response to subunit inactivated influenza vaccine. TCRdb called the RT-PCR reads again in MiXCR, with one record for every CDR3 protein. Of 560,000 or so distinct CDR3 sequences listed, about 7.6% are singletons. This CDR3 spans 13 amino acids. The V gene lost 11 bases and the J gene lost 0 bases, with 14 bases spanning the gap. Germline V gene lookup returns CDR1 MGHDK and CDR2 SYGVNS. The rearrangement uses TRBV25-1 and TRBJ2-7; D is undetermined. Material: PBMCs from blood, obtained 23 to 25 months after vaccination. The source of this sequence is a man in his fifties or sixties who received an inactivated influenza vaccine. The CDR3 spells CAARAAASYEQYF. CDR3 DNA: TGTGCCGCCCGGGCGGCAGCCTCCTACGAGCAGTACTTC.